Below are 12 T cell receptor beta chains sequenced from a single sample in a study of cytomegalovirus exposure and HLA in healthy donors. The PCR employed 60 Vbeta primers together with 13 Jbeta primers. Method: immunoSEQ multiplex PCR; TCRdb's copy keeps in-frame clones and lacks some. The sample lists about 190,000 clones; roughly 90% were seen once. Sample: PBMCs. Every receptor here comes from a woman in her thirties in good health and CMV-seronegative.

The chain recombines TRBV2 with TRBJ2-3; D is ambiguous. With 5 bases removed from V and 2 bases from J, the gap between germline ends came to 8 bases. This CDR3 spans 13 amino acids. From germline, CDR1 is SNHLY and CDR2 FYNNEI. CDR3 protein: CASSLAFTDTQYF. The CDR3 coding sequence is TGTGCCAGCAGTTTAGCATTCACAGATACGCAGTATTTT.

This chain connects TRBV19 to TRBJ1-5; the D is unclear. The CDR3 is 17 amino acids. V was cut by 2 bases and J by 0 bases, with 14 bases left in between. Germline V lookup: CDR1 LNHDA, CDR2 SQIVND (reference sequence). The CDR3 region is CASSIRVGDYSNQPQHF. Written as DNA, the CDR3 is TGTGCCAGTAGTATACGGGTCGGAGACTATAGCAATCAGCCCCAGCATTTT. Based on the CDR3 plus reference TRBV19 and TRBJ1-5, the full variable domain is DGGITQSPKYLFRKEGQNVTLSCEQNLNHDAMYWYRQDPGQGLRLIYYSQIVNDFQKGDIAEGYSVSREKKESFPLTVTSAQKNPTAFYLCASSIRVGDYSNQPQHFGDGTRLSIL.

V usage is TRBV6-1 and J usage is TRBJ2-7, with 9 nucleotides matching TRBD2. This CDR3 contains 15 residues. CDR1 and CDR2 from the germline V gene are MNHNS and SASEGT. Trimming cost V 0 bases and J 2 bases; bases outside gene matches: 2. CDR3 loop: CASSEALAGTYEQYF. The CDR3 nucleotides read TGTGCCAGCAGTGAAGCGCTAGCGGGGACCTACGAGCAGTACTTC.

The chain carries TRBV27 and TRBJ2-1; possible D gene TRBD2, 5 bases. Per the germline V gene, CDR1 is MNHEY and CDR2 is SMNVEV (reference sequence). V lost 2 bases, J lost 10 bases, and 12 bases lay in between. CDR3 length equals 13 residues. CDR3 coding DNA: TGTGCCAGCAGTTTAGTGGGGAGTAAGGAGCAGTTCTTC. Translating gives CASSLVGSKEQFF.

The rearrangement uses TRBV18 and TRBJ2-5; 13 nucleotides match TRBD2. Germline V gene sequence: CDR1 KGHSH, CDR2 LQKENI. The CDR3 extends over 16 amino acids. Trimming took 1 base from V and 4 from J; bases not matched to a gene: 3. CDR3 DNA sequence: TGTGCCAGCTCACCACAACTAGCGGGAGGGCGAGAGACCCAGTACTTC. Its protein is CASSPQLAGGRETQYF.

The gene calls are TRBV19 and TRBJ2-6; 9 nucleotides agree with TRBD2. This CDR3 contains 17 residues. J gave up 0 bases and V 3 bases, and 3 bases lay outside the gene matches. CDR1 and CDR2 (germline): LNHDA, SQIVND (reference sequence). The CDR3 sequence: CASSMRGGPSGANVLTF. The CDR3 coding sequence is TGTGCCAGTAGTATGCGGGGGGGACCCTCTGGGGCCAACGTCCTGACTTTC.

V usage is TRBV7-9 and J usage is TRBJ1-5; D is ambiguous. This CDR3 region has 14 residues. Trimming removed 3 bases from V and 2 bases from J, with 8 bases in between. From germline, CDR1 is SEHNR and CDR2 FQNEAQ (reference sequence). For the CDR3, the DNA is TGTGCCAGCAGCTTTCCCGGTGGCAATCAGCCCCAGCATTTT. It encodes CASSFPGGNQPQHF.

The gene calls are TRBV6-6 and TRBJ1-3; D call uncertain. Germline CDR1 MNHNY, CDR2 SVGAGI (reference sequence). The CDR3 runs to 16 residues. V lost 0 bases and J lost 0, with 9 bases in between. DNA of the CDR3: TGTGCCAGCAGTTACTCTTTTGGGAGCTCTGGAAACACCATATATTTT. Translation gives CASSYSFGSSGNTIYF.

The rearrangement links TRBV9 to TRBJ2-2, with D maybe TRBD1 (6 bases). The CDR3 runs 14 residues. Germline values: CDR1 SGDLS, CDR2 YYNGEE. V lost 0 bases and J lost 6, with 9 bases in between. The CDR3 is CASSVGQVPGELFF. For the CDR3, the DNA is TGTGCCAGCAGCGTAGGACAGGTCCCCGGGGAGCTGTTTTTT.

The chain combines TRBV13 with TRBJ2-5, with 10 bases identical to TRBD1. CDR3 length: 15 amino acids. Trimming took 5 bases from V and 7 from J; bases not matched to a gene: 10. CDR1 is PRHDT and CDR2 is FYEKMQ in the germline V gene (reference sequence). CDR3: CASSPHGTGDATQYF. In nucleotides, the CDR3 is TGTGCCAGCAGCCCACACGGGACAGGGGATGCGACCCAGTACTTC.

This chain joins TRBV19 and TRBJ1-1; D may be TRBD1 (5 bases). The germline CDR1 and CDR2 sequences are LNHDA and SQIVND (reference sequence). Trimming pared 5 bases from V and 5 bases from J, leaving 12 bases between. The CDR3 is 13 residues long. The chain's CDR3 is CASSGRRGTEAFF. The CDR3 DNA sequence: TGTGCCAGTAGTGGACGAAGGGGAACTGAAGCTTTCTTT.

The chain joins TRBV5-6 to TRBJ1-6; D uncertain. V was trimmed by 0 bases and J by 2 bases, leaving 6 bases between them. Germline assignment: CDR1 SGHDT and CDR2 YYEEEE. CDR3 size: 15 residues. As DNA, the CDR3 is TGTGCCAGCAGCTTGGGGCAGACCTATAATTCACCCCTCCACTTT. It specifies CASSLGQTYNSPLHF.